Sequencing of this TCR beta chain was carried out in a study of molecular identifiers for immune sequencing clone quantification. As for the study in general: Five portions were made in replicates from RNA of approximately 20,000 or 98,000 naive CD8 cells, and four underwent sequencing.

Using 10%, 30% or 50% RNA, naive CD8 libraries were derived from roughly 20,000 to 1,000,000 sorted cells. Library preparation followed earlier protocols using designated TCR primers. In TCRdb, the PCR reads were re-called with MiXCR into one record per CDR3 protein. Among some 100,000 distinct CDR3 sequences, roughly 19% were seen once, and the ten largest hold 0.7% to 0.95%. There are many counts of this clonotype. Germline V gene sequence: CDR1 SGHKS, CDR2 YYEKEE (reference sequence). Trimming cost V 3 bases and J 6 bases; bases outside gene matches: 5. The CDR3 has 14 amino acids. The chain recombines TRBV5-5 with TRBJ1-5, with TRBD1 matching 8 bases. This TCR was sampled from a human donor in good health. Some libraries in this study had Jurkat cell RNA spiked in. Sequenced sample: naive CD8+ T cells from blood, with Jurkat cell RNA spiked in. Subset here: FACS-sorted CD8+CD4-CCR7+CD45RA+ naive T cells. The DNA of the CDR3 is TGTGCCAGCAGCTACGGGACAGGTCCTCAGCCCCAGCATTTT. Its translation: CASSYGTGPQPQHF.